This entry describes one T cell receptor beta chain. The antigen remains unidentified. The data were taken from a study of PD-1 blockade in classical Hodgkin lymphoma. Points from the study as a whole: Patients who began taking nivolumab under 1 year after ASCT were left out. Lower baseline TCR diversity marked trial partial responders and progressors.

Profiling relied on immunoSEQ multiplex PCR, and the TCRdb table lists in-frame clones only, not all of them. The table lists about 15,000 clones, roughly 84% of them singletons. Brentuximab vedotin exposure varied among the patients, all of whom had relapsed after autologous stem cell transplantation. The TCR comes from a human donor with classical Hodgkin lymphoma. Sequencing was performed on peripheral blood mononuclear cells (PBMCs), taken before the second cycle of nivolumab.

The CDR3 loop reads CASSMDRAKEAFF. For the CDR3, the DNA is TGTGCCAGCAGTATGGACAGGGCCAAAGAAGCTTTCTTT. The gene calls are TRBV7-9 and TRBJ1-1, with 8 bases fitting TRBD1. The germline V gene encodes CDR1 SEHNR and CDR2 FQNEAQ (reference sequence). The V and J ends lost 6 bases and 8 bases, in that order; junction bases with no gene match: 8. The CDR3 spans 13 residues.